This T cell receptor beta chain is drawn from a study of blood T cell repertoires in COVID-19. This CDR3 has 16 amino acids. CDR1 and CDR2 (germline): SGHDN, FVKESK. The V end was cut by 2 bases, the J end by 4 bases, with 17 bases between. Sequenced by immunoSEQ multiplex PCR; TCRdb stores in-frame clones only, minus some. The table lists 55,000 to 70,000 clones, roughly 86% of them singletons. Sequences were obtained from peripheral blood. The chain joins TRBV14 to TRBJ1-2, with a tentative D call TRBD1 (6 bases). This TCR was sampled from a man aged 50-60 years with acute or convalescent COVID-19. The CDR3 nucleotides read TGTGCCAGCAGCCAATTGGCCACAGGGAGACTCTATGGCTACACCTTC. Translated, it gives CASSQLATGRLYGYTF.